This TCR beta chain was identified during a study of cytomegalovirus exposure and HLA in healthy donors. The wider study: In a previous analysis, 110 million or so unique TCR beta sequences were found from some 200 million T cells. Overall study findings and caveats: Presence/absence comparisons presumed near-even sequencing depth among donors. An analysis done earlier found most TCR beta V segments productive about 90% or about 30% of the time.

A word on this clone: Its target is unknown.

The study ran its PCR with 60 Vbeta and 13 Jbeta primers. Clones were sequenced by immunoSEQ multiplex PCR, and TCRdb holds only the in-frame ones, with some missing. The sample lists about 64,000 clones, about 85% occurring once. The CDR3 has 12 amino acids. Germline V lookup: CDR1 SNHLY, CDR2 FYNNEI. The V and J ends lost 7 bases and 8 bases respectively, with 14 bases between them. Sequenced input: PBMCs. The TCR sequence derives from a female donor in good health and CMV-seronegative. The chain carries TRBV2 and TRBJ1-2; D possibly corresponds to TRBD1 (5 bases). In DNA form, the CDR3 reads TGTGCCAGCAATTCGGGGGAAGGGGGCTACACCTTC. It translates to CASNSGEGGYTF.